The clone carrying this T cell receptor beta chain occurred a few times. Germline-derived CDR1 and CDR2 are SGHNT and YYREEE (reference sequence). The CDR3 consists of 16 residues. V lost 4 bases and J lost 5; bases outside the gene matches: 14. This sample is drawn from a study of blood T cell repertoires in COVID-19. Overall study: The origin of the acute and convalescent COVID-19 samples was the United States, Italy and Spain. In each case, the material was cDNA or gDNA derived from T cells, B-cell-depleted T cells, or PBMCs.

The authors' processing: The authors estimated nucleated cell counts from reference gene primer amplification. Measured with immunoSEQ multiplex PCR; TCRdb has only the in-frame clones, and not every one. V, J and clone size derive from that table, while D and trimming were established from the DNA sequence. The sample has 76,000 or so clones, around 85% seen once. The origin of this receptor is a man in his thirties or forties with acute or convalescent COVID-19. The chain recombines TRBV5-4 with TRBJ2-7; 8 positions match TRBD2. Sequenced sample: peripheral blood. CDR3 DNA: TGTGCCAGCAGCCGGCAGGGACTAGGGACCGGGCACGAGCAGTACTTC. Its protein is CASSRQGLGTGHEQYF.